This TCR beta chain was captured by sequencing in a study of CD8 T cells in Susac syndrome. Sequencing of TCR beta was performed on blood CD8+ T cells and on blood CD4+ T cells. The study used treatment-naive patients who had stable or active relapsing-remitting disease as multiple sclerosis controls. Purification of the CD8+ and CD4+ T cells relied on negative isolation, and TEMRA cells underwent FACS enrichment. Random hexamers were used to reverse transcribe about 0.45 to 1 ug of RNA. TCRdb itself ran the immunoSEQ multiplex PCR reads through MiXCR, one entry per CDR3 protein. Of 300,000 or so distinct CDR3 sequences in the sample, 90% to 95% were seen once. This CDR3 spans 14 amino acids. Germline CDR1 SGHAT, CDR2 FQNNGV. V dropped 6 bases and J dropped 0 bases, with 11 bases sitting between them.

This receptor was obtained from a human donor with multiple sclerosis. The V gene is TRBV11-2, the J gene TRBJ1-1; D unresolved. Sequenced material: CD4+ T cells from PBMCs. The CDR3 protein is CASSSQPVNTEAFF. DNA for the CDR3: TGTGCCAGCAGTAGTCAACCGGTGAACACTGAAGCTTTCTTT.